The T cell receptor beta chain described here comes from a study of STAT5B mutations in CD4+ large granular lymphocyte leukemia. Study summary: Healthy donors showed HLA-associated enrichment of the CDR3 'QG' motif.

V was shortened by 5 bases and J by 7 bases, with 18 bases between the two germline ends. CDR3 length: 16 residues. CDR1 is SEHNR and CDR2 is FQNEAQ in the germline V gene (reference sequence). In the original processing: Lowest detectable productive clonotype frequency was 2.59 x 10-5. Here immunoSEQ multiplex PCR was the method, and the copy in TCRdb shows in-frame clones only, minus some. The DNA was the basis for D and trimming; V, J and clone size are from that table. The profile shows approximately 30,000 clones, around 63% of them singletons. As regards this clone: What it binds is unknown.

Study-level results: Patient CD4-sorted repertoires looked more clonal than healthy CD4+ repertoires, even without putative leukemic clones. 8/27 top patient clones versus 2/35 control clones were TRBV06-family.

The sequencing input was CD4+ T cells from blood buffy coats. This sequence was found in a human donor in good health. This rearrangement joins TRBV7-9 to TRBJ1-6, with D uncertain. DNA for the CDR3: TGTGCCAGCAGCCCCGTCCCTTTGGCGGGGAATTCACCCCTCCACTTT. Residues: CASSPVPLAGNSPLHF.